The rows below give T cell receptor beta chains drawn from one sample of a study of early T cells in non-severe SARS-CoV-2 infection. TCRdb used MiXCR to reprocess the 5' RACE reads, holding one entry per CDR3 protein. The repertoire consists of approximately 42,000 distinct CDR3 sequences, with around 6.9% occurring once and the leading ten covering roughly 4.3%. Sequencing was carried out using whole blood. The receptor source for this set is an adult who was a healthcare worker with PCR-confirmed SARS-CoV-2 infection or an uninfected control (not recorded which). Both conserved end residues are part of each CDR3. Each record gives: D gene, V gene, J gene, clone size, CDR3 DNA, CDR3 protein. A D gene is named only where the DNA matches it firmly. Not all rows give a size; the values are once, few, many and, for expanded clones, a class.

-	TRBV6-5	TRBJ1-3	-	TGTGCCAGCAGTACACAGGGAAACACCATATATTTT	CASSTQGNTIYF
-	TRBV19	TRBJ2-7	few	TGTGCCAGTAGTATTGGAGGGATTGTATACGAGCAGTACTTC	CASSIGGIVYEQYF
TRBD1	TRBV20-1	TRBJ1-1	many	TGCAGTGCCCAAGGGGGCAGCGGCACTGAAGCTTTCTTT	CSAQGGSGTEAFF
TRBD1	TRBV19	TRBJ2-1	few	TGTGCCAGTACAAACAGGGGTTCTATCGATGAGCAGTTCTTC	CASTNRGSIDEQFF
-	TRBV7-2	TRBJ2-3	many	TGTGCCAGCAGCCGTACACTAGGTGTGACAGATACGCAGTATTTT	CASSRTLGVTDTQYF
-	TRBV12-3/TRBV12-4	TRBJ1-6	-	TGTGCCAGCAGTTTGGCAGGGAGTTCACCCCTCCACTTT	CASSLAGSSPLHF
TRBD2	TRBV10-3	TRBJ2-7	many	TGTGCCATCGCCCTGCGGGGGGTCGGGGGCTACGAGCAGTACTTC	CAIALRGVGGYEQYF
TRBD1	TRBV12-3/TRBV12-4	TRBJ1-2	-	TGTGCCAGCAGCCGAGGGACAGCGGATGGCTACACCTTC	CASSRGTADGYTF
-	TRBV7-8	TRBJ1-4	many	TGTGCCAGCAGCTTAGCGGGGGGGGTCCGCCCGGAAAAACTGTTTTTT	CASSLAGGVRPEKLFF
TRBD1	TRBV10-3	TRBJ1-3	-	TGTGCCATCAGTGAGTCGACAGGGGGCGAAGGAAACACCATATATTTT	CAISESTGGEGNTIYF
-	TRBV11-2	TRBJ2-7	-	TGTGCCAGCAGCCGTGGGTGGGACGAGCAGTACTTC	CASSRGWDEQYF
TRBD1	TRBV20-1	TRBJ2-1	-	TGCAGTGCTCTCCCGGGACAGGGTAATGAGCAGTTCTTC	CSALPGQGNEQFF
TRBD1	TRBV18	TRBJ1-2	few	TGTGCCAGCTCACCGGGACAGGGGCTCGGCTACACCTTC	CASSPGQGLGYTF
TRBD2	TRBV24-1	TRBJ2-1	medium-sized	TGTGCCACCAGTGACAAGGGACTAGCGGGGGGCGAGGAGCAGTTCTTC	CATSDKGLAGGEEQFF
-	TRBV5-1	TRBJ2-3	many	TGCGCCAGCAGCTTGGGAGGGCGGAGCACAGATACGCAGTATTTT	CASSLGGRSTDTQYF
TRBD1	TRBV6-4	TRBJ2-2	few	TGTGCCAGCAGTGCAGGGGGCGACACCGGGGAGCTGTTTTTT	CASSAGGDTGELFF
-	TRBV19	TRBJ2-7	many	TGTGCCAGTAGTATAGGGACAGCCACCTACGAGCAGTACTTC	CASSIGTATYEQYF
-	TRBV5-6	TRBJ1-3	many	TGTGCCAGCAGCTTGTTGGGGAATGGAAACACCATATATTTT	CASSLLGNGNTIYF